Included here is one T cell receptor beta chain sequence, with context. The antigen is not known. Germline CDR1 is GTSNPN and CDR2 is SVGIG (reference sequence). The CDR3 loop spans 11 amino acids. V was cut by 1 base and J by 14 bases, with 12 bases left in between. These data belong to a study of T cell responses to AZD1222 COVID-19 vaccine. Profiling relied on immunoSEQ multiplex PCR, and the TCRdb table lists in-frame clones only, not all of them. The data hold about 92,000 clones, with about 91% observed a single time. General study results and limits: Scientists sampled the repertoires only once the peak T cell response had passed. Donors were largely white British and mainly female; clonal diversity was possibly underestimated. Spike-specific TCR breadth and depth rose after two AZD1222 doses. Regions left unmutated in variants are reportedly the target of nearly half of spike-specific TCRs.

The source is an adult in good health. The starting material was peripheral blood, obtained on day 0 of MenACWY control vaccination. The rearrangement uses TRBV30 and TRBJ1-3; D is unresolved. The chain's CDR3 is CAWSGPDHLYF. As DNA, the CDR3 is TGTGCCTGGAGTGGACCGGACCACCTATATTTT.